This record looks at one T cell receptor beta chain sequence and its context. Its antigen is as yet unknown. The CDR3 extends over 16 amino acids. V was clipped by 2 bases and J by 5 bases, with 19 bases between them. From germline, CDR1 is MDHEN and CDR2 SYDVKM. This sample was taken from a study of PD-1 blockade in classical Hodgkin lymphoma. Study context: Each patient was given nivolumab 3 mg/kg through a vein every 2 weeks.

Assay: immunoSEQ multiplex PCR; the TCRdb copy retains only in-frame clones and omits some. The table shows some 100,000 clones, with just under 95% occurring only once. The study, taken as a whole, reports: The authors have not defined what causes the repertoire differences, possibly disease activity or prior therapy.

All patients experienced relapse after autologous stem cell transplantation, and brentuximab vedotin exposure was variable. Classification of best responses gave complete response, partial response or progressive disease. The chain couples TRBV28 to TRBJ2-7; D not certain. This TCR was sampled from a human donor with classical Hodgkin lymphoma. Sequenced material: peripheral blood mononuclear cells (PBMCs), taken at baseline. Here the CDR3 DNA reads TGTGCCAGCAGTTTAGTTCGAGCCCTCCCGTTGGACGAGCAGTACTTC. Protein: CASSLVRALPLDEQYF.